This is a list of T cell receptor beta chains from one sample in a study of OX40 agonist ivuxolimab in advanced cancers. This table comes from immunoSEQ multiplex PCR, and its TCRdb copy is limited to in-frame clones, with some not included. The data contain tens of thousands of clones, roughly 90% of them singletons. The starting material was CD4+ or CD8+ T cells sorted from blood, obtained in a trial of the OX40 agonist ivuxolimab. These receptors were obtained from an adult with an advanced solid tumor such as melanoma, head and neck, liver or kidney cancer. CDR3s include the opening cysteine and the closing phenylalanine or tryptophan. Fields, in order: J gene, clone size, V gene, D gene, CDR3 DNA, CDR3 protein. The D gene is left open where the match is weak. Size is omitted from some rows. Given values are once, few, many or a class for expanded clones.

TRBJ2-7 | . | TRBV7-2 | . | TGTGCCAGCACCCTTAGTCCGGGAGTGGGTGAGCAGTACTTC | CASTLSPGVGEQYF
TRBJ2-6 | . | TRBV28 | . | TGTGCCAGCAGGGGCGGACGGTACTCTGGGGCCAACGTCCTGACTTTC | CASRGGRYSGANVLTF
TRBJ2-1 | . | TRBV19 | . | TGTGCCGCTTTGATGGGGGCAAGGGACAATGAGCAGTTCTTC | CAALMGARDNEQFF
TRBJ1-3 | once | TRBV7-9 | . | TGTGCCAGCAGCCCTGGAGTATTTGGAAACACCATATATTTT | CASSPGVFGNTIYF
TRBJ2-7 | once | TRBV28 | . | TGTGCCAGCAGCGAATTCTCACAGGGTATAGTCTACGAGCAGTACTTC | CASSEFSQGIVYEQYF
TRBJ2-2 | . | TRBV9 | . | TGTGCCAGCAGCGCACCACAGGGAAACGTTATCGGGGAGCTGTTTTTT | CASSAPQGNVIGELFF
TRBJ2-7 | once | TRBV11-2 | . | TGTGCCAGCAGCTCCCAGAGATACGAGCAGTACTTC | CASSSQRYEQYF
TRBJ2-7 | once | TRBV7-2 | . | TGTGCCAGCAGCCGTACGCGCGGAGGACAGGAGGGGCTTTATGGGCAGTACTTC | CASSRTRGGQEGLYGQYF
TRBJ2-5 | . | TRBV28 | TRBD1 | TGTGCCAGCAGTTTGGCCCTGACAGGGCGGGTCAACCAAGAGACCCAGTACTTC | CASSLALTGRVNQETQYF
TRBJ1-3 | . | TRBV11-2 | . | TGTGCCAGCAGCTTATTAGCAGGACTCTCTGGAAACACCATATATTTT | CASSLLAGLSGNTIYF
TRBJ2-7 | once | TRBV4-3 | . | TGCGCCAGCAGCCAAGAATGGGCAGGGCCCTACGAGCAGTACTTC | CASSQEWAGPYEQYF
TRBJ2-1 | . | TRBV7-8 | . | TGTGCCAGCAGCCATCCGGACAGTTCCTATGAGCAGTTCTTC | CASSHPDSSYEQFF
TRBJ2-1 | . | TRBV6-1 | . | TGTGCCAGCATTCTGGGACAAGGCTACAATGAGCAGTTCTTC | CASILGQGYNEQFF
TRBJ2-7 | . | TRBV7-3 | TRBD1 | TGTGCCAGCAGCCTAGGACAGGGAACCTACGAGCAGTACTTC | CASSLGQGTYEQYF
TRBJ1-3 | . | TRBV4-3 | . | TGCGCCAGCAGCCCCGGTTATGGAAACACCATATATTTT | CASSPGYGNTIYF
TRBJ2-5 | . | TRBV28 | . | TGTGCCAGTTCAAGTATGGAGACCCAGTACTTC | CASSSMETQYF
TRBJ2-7 | . | TRBV7-9 | . | TGTGCCAGCAGCTTAGTCTCTTACGAGCAGTACTTC | CASSLVSYEQYF
TRBJ2-2 | . | TRBV29-1 | . | TGCAGCGCCGCCGACAGGAACACCGGGGAGCTGTTTTTT | CSAADRNTGELFF
TRBJ1-1 | . | TRBV28 | . | TGTGCCAGCAGTCTCTCATTATTTACTGAAGCTTTCTTT | CASSLSLFTEAFF
TRBJ1-5 | . | TRBV4-1 | . | TGCGCCAGCAGCCACCTACAGGATAGCAATCAGCCCCAGCATTTT | CASSHLQDSNQPQHF
TRBJ2-1 | few | TRBV27 | TRBD1 | TGTGCCACATCTCCGGCGACAGGGTTCTACAATGAGCAGTTCTTC | CATSPATGFYNEQFF
TRBJ2-1 | . | TRBV9 | . | TGTGCCAGCAGCGTAGAGACCTACAATGAGCAGTTCTTC | CASSVETYNEQFF